The clone carrying this T cell receptor beta chain was observed at least ten times. This sample was taken from a study of Graves' ophthalmopathy and Graves' hyperthyroidism. Per the germline V gene, CDR1 is KGHDR and CDR2 is SFDVKD. The CDR3 has 11 residues. Trimming left V 9 bases short and J 6 bases short, with 7 bases between. As the template, RNA transcripts were used to amplify TCR beta CDR3 regions. HTBI primers served in a first-round RT-PCR, which a second-round multiplex PCR followed. TCRdb re-analysed the multiplex PCR reads in MiXCR, keeping a single row per CDR3 protein. Of over a million distinct CDR3 sequences listed, 36% were seen once; the top ten hold more than 9.5%.

The source is an adult man with Graves' hyperthyroidism. Sequencing was done on a sample of peripheral blood or thyroid tissue (not recorded which). The chain couples TRBV24-1 to TRBJ2-2; D not certain. The DNA for the CDR3 is TGTGCCACCGCAGCAGCCGGGGAGCTGTTTTTT. This translates into CATAAAGELFF.